This T cell receptor beta chain is from a study of cytomegalovirus exposure and HLA in healthy donors. General study points: Most likely, a cluster of highly shared sequence variants arose as a sequencing artifact.

PCR was performed using 60 Vbeta and 13 Jbeta primers. Sequenced by immunoSEQ multiplex PCR; TCRdb stores in-frame clones only, minus some. The repertoire consists of roughly 130,000 clones, with 74% occurring once and the leading ten covering under 6.5%. Turning to this clone: Its cognate antigen is unknown.

This CDR3 has 15 amino acids. The sample was PBMCs. V is TRBV21-1 and J is TRBJ1-4. TRBV21-1 is classified as a pseudogene. The receptor comes from a woman between 45 and 60 years old in good health and CMV-seropositive. The CDR3 nucleotides are TGTGCCAGCAGCACCCCCCCCCAGTGGGGAGATAAACTGTTTTTT. It encodes CASSTPPQWGDKLFF.